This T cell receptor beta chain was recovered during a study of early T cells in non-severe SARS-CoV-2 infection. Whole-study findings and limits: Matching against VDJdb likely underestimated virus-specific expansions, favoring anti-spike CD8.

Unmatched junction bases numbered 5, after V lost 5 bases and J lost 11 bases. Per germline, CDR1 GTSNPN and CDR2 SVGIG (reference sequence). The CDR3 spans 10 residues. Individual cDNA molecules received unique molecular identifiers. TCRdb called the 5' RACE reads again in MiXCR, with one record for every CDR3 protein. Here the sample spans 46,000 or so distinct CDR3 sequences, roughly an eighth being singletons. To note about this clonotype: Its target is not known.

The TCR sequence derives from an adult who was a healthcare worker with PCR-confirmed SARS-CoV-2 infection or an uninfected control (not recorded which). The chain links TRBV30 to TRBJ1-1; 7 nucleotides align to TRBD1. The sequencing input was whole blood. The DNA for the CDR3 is TGTGCCTGGTTGCAGGGGGAGGCTTTCTTT. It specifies CAWLQGEAFF. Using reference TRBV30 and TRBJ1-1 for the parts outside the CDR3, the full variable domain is SQTIHQWPATLVQPVGSPLSLECTVEGTSNPNLYWYRQAAGRGLQLLFYSVGIGQISSEVPQNLSASRPQDRQFILSSKKLLLSDSGFYLCAWLQGEAFFGQGTRLTVV.